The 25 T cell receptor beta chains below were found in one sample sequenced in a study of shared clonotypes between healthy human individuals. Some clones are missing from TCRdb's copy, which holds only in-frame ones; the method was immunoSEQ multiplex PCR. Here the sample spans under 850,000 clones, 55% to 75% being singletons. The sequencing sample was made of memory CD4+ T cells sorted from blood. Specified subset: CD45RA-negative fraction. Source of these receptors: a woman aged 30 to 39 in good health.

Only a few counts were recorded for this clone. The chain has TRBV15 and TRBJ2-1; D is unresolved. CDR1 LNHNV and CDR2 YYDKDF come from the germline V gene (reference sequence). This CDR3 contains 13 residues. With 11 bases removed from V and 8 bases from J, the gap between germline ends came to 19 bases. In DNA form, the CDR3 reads TGTGCCGCCCAGAGAAGGGATGATGATGAGCAGTTCTTC. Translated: CAAQRRDDDEQFF. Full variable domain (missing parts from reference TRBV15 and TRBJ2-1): DAMVIQNPRYQVTQFGKPVTLSCSQTLNHNVMYWYQQKSSQAPKLLFHYYDKDFNNEADTPDNFQSRRPNTSFCFLDIRSPGLGDTAMYLCAAQRRDDDEQFFGPGTRLTVL.

Written as DNA, the CDR3 is TGCGCCAGCAGCTTGACAGATCCCTCGGTTGATGGCTACACCTTC. It specifies CASSLTDPSVDGYTF. This chain uses TRBV5-1 with TRBJ1-2; D not certain. Germline loops: CDR1 SGHRS, CDR2 YFSETQ. The V and J ends lost 1 base and 6 bases respectively, with 16 bases between them. This CDR3 has 15 residues.

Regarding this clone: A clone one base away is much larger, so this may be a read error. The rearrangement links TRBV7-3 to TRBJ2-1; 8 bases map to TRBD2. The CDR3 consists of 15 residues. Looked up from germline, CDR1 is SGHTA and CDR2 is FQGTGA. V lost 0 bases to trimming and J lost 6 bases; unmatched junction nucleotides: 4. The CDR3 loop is CASSLTDGRGNEQFF. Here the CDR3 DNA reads TGTGCCAGCAGCTTAACTGACGGGAGGGGCAATGAGCAGTTCTTC. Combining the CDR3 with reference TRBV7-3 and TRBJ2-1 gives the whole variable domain GAGVSQTPSNKVTEKGKYVELRCDPISGHTALYWYRQSLGQGPEFLIYFQGTGAADDSGLPNDRFFAVRPEGSVSTLKIQRTERGDSAVYLCASSLTDGRGNEQFFGPGTRLTVL.

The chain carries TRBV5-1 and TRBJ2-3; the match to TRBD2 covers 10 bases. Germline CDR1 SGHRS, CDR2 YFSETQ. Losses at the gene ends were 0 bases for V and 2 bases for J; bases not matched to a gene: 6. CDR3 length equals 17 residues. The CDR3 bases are TGCGCCAGCAGCTTGGCGCTACTAGCGGGATTCACAGATACGCAGTATTTT. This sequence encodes CASSLALLAGFTDTQYF. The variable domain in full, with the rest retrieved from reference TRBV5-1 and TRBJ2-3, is KAGVTQTPRYLIKTRGQQVTLSCSPISGHRSVSWYQQTPGQGLQFLFEYFSETQRNKGNFPGRFSGRQFSNSRSEMNVSTLELGDSALYLCASSLALLAGFTDTQYFGPGTRLTVL.

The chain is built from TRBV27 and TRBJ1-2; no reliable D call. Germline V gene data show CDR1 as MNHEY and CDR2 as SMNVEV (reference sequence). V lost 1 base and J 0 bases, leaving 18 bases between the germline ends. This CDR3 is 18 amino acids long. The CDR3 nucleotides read TGTGCCAGCAGTTTATATTACACTGATGGGATTTCTAACTATGGCTACACCTTC. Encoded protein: CASSLYYTDGISNYGYTF.

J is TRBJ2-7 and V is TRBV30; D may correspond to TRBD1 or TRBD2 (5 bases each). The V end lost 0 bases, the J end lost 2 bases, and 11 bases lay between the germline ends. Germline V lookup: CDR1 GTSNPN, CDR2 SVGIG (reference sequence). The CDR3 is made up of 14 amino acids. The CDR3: CAWSVGDLTYEQYF. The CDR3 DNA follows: TGTGCCTGGAGTGTGGGGGACCTAACCTACGAGCAGTACTTC.

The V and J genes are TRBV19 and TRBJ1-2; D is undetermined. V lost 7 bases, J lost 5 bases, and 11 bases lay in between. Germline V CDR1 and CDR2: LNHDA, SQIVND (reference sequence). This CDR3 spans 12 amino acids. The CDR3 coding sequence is TGTGCCAGTACTCACAGTCGGTATGGCTACACCTTC. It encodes CASTHSRYGYTF.

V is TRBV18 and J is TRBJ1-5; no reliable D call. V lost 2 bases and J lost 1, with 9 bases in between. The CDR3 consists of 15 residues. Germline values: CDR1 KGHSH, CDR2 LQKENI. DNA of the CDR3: TGTGCCAGCTCACCAAGTGCTCGGAGCAATCAGCCCCAGCATTTT. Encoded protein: CASSPSARSNQPQHF.

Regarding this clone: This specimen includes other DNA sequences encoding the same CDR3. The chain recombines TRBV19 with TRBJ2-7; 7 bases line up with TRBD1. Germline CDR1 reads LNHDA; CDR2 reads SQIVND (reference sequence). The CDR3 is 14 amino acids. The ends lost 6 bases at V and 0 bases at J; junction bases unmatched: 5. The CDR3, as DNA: TGTGCCAGTAGCAATACAGGGGACTCCTACGAGCAGTACTTC. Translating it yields CASSNTGDSYEQYF.

The CDR3 loop is CASSFTYLSVSGANVLTF. CDR3 bases: TGCGCCAGCAGCTTTACCTACCTCTCCGTCTCTGGGGCCAACGTCCTGACTTTC. The gene calls are TRBV5-1 and TRBJ2-6; D unclear. The V end lost 2 bases, the J end lost 0 bases, and 15 bases lay between the germline ends. This CDR3 is 18 amino acids long. CDR1 and CDR2 from the germline V gene are SGHRS and YFSETQ.

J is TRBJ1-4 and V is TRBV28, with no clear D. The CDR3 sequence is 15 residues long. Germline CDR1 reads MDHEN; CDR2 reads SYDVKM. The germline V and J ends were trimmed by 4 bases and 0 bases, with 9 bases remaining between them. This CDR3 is CASSYRPSTNEKLFF. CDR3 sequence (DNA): TGTGCCAGCAGTTATCGCCCCTCAACTAATGAAAAACTGTTTTTT.

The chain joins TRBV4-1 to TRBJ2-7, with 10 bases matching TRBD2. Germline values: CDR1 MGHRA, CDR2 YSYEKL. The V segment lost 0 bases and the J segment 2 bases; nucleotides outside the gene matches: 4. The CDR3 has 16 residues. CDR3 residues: CASSQEALAGTYEQYF. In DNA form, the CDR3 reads TGCGCCAGCAGCCAAGAGGCACTAGCGGGAACCTACGAGCAGTACTTC.

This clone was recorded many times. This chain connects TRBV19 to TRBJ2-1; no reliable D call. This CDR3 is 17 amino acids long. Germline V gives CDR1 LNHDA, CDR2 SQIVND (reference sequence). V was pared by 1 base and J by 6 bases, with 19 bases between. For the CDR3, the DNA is TGTGCCAGTAGTATAGGTTCGGGCGGTGGGCCGGGCAATGAGCAGTTCTTC. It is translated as CASSIGSGGGPGNEQFF.

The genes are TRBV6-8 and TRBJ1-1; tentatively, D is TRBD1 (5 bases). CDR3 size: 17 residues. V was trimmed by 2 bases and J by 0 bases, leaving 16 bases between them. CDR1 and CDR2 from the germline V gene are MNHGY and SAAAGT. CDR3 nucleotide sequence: TGTGCCAGCAGTTACCAGGTGGGGGGGTTTGTGAACACTGAAGCTTTCTTT. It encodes CASSYQVGGFVNTEAFF.

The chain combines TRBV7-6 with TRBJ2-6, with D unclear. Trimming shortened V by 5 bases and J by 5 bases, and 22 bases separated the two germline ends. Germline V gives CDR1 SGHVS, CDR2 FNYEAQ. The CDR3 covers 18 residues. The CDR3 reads CASSPVKISQSRANVLTF. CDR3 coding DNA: TGTGCCAGCAGCCCTGTGAAAATCTCACAAAGTCGGGCCAACGTCCTGACTTTC.

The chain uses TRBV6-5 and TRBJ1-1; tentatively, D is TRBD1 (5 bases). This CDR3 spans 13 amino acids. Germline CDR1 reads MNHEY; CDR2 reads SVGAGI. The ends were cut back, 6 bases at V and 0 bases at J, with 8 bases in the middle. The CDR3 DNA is TGTGCCAGCAGCAGGGTGGTGAACACTGAAGCTTTCTTT. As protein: CASSRVVNTEAFF.

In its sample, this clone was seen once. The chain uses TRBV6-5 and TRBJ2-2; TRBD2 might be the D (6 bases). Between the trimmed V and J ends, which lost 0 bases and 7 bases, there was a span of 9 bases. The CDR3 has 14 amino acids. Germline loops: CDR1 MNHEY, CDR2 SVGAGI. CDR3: CASSYSPAGGELFF. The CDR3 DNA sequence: TGTGCCAGCAGTTACTCCCCAGCGGGCGGGGAGCTGTTTTTT.

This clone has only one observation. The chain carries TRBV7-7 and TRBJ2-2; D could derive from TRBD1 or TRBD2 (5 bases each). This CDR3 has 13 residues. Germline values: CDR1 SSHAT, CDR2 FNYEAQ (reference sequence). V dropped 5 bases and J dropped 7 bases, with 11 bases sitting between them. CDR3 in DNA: TGTGCCAGCAGCGACAGAGAGGGCGGGGAGCTGTTTTTT. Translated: CASSDREGGELFF.

The CDR3, as DNA: TGTGCCAGCAGTAAAGAGGCAGGGGGTCCTCAGCCCCAGCATTTT. Its protein product is CASSKEAGGPQPQHF. The V gene is TRBV2, the J gene TRBJ1-5; 7 positions agree with TRBD1. This CDR3 region has 15 residues. After removal of 5 bases from V and 6 bases from J, the junction contained 10 bases not matched to a gene. Germline lookup yields CDR1 SNHLY and CDR2 FYNNEI.

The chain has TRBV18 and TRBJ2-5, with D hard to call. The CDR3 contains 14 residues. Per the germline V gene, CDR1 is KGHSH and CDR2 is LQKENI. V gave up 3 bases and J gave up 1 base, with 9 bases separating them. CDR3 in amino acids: CASSPRPTQETQYF. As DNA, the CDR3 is TGTGCCAGCTCACCCCGGCCCACCCAAGAGACCCAGTACTTC.

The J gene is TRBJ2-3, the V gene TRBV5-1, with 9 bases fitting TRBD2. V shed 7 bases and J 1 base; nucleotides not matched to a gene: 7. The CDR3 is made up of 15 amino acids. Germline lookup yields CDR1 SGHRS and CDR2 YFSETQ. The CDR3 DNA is TGCGCCAGCGGAAGACTAGCGGAGCGCACAGATACGCAGTATTTT. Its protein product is CASGRLAERTDTQYF.

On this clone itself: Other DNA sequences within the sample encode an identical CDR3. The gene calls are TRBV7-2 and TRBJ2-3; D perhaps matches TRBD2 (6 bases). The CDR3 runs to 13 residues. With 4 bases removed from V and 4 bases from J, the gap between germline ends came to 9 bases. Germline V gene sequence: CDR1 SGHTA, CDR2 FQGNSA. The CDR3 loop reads CASSSLAPDTQYF. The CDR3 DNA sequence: TGTGCCAGCAGCTCACTAGCTCCAGATACGCAGTATTTT.

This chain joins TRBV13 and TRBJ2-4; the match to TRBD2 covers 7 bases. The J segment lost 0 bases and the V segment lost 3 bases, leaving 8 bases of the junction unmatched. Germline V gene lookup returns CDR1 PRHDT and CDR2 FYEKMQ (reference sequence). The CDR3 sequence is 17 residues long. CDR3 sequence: CASSFSSGGLAKNIQYF. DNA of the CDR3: TGTGCCAGCAGCTTTTCTAGCGGAGGGCTAGCCAAAAACATTCAGTACTTC. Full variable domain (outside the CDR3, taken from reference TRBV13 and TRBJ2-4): AAGVIQSPRHLIKEKRETATLKCYPIPRHDTVYWYQQGPGQDPQFLISFYEKMQSDKGSIPDRFSAQQFSDYHSELNMSSLELGDSALYFCASSFSSGGLAKNIQYFGAGTRLSVL.

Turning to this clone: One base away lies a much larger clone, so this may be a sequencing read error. CDR3 loop: CASSTSGRTDTQYF. The CDR3, as DNA: TGTGCCAGTAGTACTAGCGGGAGAACAGATACGCAGTATTTT. V is TRBV19 and J is TRBJ2-3; TRBD2 agrees at 10 bases. The CDR3 consists of 14 residues. The trim removed 4 bases at V and 3 bases at J, leaving 1 base unmatched. Germline values: CDR1 LNHDA, CDR2 SQIVND (reference sequence).

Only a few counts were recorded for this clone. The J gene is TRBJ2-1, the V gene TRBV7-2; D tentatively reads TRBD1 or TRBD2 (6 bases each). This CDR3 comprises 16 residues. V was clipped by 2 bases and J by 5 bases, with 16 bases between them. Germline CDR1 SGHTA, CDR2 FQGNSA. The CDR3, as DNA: TGTGCCAGCAGCTTACCTCAAGGAGGGGGAGACAATGAGCAGTTCTTC. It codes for CASSLPQGGGDNEQFF.